This TCR beta chain was documented in a study of T cell responses to AZD1222 COVID-19 vaccine. TCRdb's copy holds only in-frame clones and misses some; the assay was immunoSEQ multiplex PCR. The data contain 120,000 or so clones, about nine tenths of them seen just once; the ten biggest clones take up 0.9% to 1.2%. CDR1 and CDR2 from the germline V gene are SEHNR and FQNEAQ (reference sequence). The CDR3 runs 16 residues. Trimming pared 4 bases from V and 4 bases from J, leaving 20 bases between. This receptor was identified in an adult in good health. The J gene is TRBJ2-7, the V gene TRBV7-9; maybe TRBD1 (7 bases). The source was peripheral blood, collected on day 0 of AZD1222 vaccination. DNA of the CDR3: TGTGCCAGCAGCTCCCCGAGTGGAGGGGGCTCGTACGAGCAGTACTTC. It translates to CASSSPSGGGSYEQYF.